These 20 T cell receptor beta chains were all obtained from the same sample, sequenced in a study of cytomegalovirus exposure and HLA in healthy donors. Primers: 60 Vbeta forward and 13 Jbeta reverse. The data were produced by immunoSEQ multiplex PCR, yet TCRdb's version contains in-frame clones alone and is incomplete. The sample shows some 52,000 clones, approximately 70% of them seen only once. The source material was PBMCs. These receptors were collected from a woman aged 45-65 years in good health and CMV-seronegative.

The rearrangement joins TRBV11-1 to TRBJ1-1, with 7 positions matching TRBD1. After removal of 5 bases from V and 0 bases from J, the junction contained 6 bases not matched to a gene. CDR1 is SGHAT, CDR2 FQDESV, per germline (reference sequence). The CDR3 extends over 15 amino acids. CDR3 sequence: CASSPRTGMNTEAFF. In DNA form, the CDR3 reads TGTGCCAGCAGCCCGCGGACAGGTATGAACACTGAAGCTTTCTTT.

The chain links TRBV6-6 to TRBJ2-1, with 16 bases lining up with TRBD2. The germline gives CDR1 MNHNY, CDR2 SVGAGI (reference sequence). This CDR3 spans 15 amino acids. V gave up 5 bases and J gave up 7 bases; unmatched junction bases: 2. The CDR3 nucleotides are TGTGCCAGCAGTCGGGGACTAGCGGGGGGGAATGAGCAGTTCTTC. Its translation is CASSRGLAGGNEQFF.

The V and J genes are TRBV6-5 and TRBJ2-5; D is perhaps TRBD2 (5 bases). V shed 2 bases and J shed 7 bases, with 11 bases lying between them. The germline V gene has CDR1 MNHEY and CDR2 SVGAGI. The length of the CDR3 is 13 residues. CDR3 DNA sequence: TGTGCCAGCAGTTACGAGACTAAGGGGACCCAGTACTTC. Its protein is CASSYETKGTQYF.

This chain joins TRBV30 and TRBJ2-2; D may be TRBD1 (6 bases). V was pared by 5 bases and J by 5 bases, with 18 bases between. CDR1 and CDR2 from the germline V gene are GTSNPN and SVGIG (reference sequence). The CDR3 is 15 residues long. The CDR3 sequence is CAWGRGGVHTGELFF. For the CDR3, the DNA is TGTGCCTGGGGCAGGGGCGGAGTTCATACCGGGGAGCTGTTTTTT.

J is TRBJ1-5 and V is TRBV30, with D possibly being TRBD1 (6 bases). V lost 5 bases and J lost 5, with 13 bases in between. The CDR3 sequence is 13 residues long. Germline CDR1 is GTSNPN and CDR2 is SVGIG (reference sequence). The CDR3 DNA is TGTGCCTGGTCCCGGGACAAAGATCAGCCCCAGCATTTT. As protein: CAWSRDKDQPQHF. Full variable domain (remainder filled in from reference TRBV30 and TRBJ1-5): SQTIHQWPATLVQPVGSPLSLECTVEGTSNPNLYWYRQAAGRGLQLLFYSVGIGQISSEVPQNLSASRPQDRQFILSSKKLLLSDSGFYLCAWSRDKDQPQHFGDGTRLSIL.

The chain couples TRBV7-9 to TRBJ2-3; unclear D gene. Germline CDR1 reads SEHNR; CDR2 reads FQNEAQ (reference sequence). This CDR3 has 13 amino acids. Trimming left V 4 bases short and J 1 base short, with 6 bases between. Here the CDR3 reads CASSSSGTDTQYF. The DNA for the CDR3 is TGTGCCAGCAGCTCCTCGGGCACAGATACGCAGTATTTT.

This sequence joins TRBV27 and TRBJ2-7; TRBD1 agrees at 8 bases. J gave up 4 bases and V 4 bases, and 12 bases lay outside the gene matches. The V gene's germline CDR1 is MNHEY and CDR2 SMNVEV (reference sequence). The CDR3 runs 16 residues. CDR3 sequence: CASSSQQGGGNYEQYF. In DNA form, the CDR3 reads TGTGCCAGCAGTTCGCAACAGGGGGGTGGGAATTACGAGCAGTACTTC.

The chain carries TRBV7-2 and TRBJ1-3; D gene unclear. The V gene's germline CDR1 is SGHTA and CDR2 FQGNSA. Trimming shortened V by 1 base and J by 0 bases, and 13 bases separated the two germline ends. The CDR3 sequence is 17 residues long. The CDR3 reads CASSLGGASFSGNTIYF. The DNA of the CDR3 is TGTGCCAGCAGCTTAGGGGGAGCTAGCTTCTCTGGAAACACCATATATTTT.

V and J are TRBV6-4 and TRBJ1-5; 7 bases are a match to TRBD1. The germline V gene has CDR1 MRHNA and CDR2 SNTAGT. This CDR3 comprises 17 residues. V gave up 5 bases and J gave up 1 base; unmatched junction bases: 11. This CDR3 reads CASSSAQGEGSNQPQHF. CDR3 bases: TGTGCCAGCAGTTCAGCGCAGGGGGAAGGCAGCAATCAGCCCCAGCATTTT.

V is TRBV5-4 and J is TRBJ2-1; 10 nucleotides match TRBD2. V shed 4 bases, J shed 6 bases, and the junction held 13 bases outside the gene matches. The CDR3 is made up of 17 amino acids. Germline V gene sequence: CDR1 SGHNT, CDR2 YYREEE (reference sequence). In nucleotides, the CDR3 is TGTGCCAGCAGCCAAAGCCCTCTAGCGGGAGCCTCCAATGAGCAGTTCTTC. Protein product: CASSQSPLAGASNEQFF. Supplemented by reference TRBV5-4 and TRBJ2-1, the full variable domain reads ETGVTQSPTHLIKTRGQQVTLRCSSQSGHNTVSWYQQALGQGPQFIFQYYREEENGRGNFPPRFSGLQFPNYSSELNVNALELDDSALYLCASSQSPLAGASNEQFFGPGTRLTVL.

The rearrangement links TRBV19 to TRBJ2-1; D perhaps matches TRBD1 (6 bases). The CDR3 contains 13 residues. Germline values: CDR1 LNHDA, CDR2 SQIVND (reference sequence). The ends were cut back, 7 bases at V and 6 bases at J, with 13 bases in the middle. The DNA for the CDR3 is TGTGCCAGTATACAGGGTCAGTCCAATGAGCAGTTCTTC. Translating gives CASIQGQSNEQFF.

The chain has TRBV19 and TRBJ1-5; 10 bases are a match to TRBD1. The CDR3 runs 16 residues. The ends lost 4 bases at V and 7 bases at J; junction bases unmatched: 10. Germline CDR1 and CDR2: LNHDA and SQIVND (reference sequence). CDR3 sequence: CASSSWGQGFWQPQHF. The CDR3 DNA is TGTGCCAGTAGTAGTTGGGGACAGGGGTTTTGGCAGCCCCAGCATTTT.

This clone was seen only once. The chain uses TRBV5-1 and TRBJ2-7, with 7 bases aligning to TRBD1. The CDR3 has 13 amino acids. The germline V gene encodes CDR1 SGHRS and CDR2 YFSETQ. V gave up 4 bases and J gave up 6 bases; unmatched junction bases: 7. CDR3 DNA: TGCGCCAGCAGCCCCCGCGAGGGGGCCGAGCAGTACTTC. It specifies CASSPREGAEQYF.

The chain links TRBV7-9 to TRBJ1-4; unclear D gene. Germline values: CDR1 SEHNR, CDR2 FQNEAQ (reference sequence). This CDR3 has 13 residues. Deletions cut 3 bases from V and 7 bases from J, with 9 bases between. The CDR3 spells CASSFSGTEKLFF. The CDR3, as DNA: TGTGCCAGCAGCTTCTCAGGAACTGAAAAACTGTTTTTT.

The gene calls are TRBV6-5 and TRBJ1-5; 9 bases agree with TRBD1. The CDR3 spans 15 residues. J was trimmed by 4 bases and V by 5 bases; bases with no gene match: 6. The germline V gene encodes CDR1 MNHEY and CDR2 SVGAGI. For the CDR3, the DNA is TGTGCCAGCAGTCGACTCGGACAGGGGAATCAGCCCCAGCATTTT. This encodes CASSRLGQGNQPQHF.

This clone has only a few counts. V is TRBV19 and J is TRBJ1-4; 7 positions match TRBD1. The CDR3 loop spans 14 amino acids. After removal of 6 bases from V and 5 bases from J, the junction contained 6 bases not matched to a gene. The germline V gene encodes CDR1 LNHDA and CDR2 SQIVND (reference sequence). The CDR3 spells CASSTTGDNEKLFF. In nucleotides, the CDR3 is TGTGCCAGTAGCACTACAGGGGACAATGAAAAACTGTTTTTT. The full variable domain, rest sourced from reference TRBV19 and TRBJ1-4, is DGGITQSPKYLFRKEGQNVTLSCEQNLNHDAMYWYRQDPGQGLRLIYYSQIVNDFQKGDIAEGYSVSREKKESFPLTVTSAQKNPTAFYLCASSTTGDNEKLFFGSGTQLSVL.

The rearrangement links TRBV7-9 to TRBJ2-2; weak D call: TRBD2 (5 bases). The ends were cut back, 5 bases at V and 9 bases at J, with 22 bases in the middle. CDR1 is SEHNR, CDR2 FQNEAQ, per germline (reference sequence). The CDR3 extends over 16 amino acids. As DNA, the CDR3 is TGTGCCAGCAGCGAACTGGGGTTGGAGGCTAGCTGGGAGCTGTTTTTT. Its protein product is CASSELGLEASWELFF.

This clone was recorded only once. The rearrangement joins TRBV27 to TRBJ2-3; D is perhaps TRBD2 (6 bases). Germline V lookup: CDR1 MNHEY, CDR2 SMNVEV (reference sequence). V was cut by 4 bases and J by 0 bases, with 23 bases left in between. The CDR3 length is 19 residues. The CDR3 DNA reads TGTGCCAGCAGTTCCCTGGCCGCGGGACGGAGATTTAGCACAGATACGCAGTATTTT. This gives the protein CASSSLAAGRRFSTDTQYF.

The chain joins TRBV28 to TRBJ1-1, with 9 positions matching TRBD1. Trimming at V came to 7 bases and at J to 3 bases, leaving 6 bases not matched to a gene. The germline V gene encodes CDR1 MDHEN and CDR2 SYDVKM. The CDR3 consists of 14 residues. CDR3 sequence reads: CASIIDRGYTEAFF. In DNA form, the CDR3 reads TGTGCCAGCATTATCGACAGGGGGTACACTGAAGCTTTCTTT.

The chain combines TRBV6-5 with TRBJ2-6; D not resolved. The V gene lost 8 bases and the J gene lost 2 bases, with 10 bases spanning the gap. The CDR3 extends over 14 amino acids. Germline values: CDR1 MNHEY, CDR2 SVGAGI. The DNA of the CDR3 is TGTGCCAGCCAACGGGTAGCTGGGGCCAACGTCCTGACTTTC. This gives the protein CASQRVAGANVLTF.